What follows are 29 T cell receptor beta chains derived from one specimen sequenced in a study of CD8 T cells in ankylosing spondylitis (dated by TCRdb to between 2016 and 2019). The library was generated by 5' RACE. Instrument on record: Illumina HiSeq 2500. In TCRdb, the public reads were trimmed at Q25 with fastp and aligned with MiXCR, with productive beta chains retained. Entries that share a CDR3 protein sequence are merged under the most common genes and DNA. The sample includes 200,000 to 250,000 distinct CDR3 sequences, with under 8.5% observed a single time. The ten largest make up 4.8% of the sample. Sequencing was carried out using blood, either unsorted or a sorted T cell fraction (not recorded which). These receptors came from a female donor with ankylosing spondylitis or in good health (not recorded which).

The chain couples TRBV7-2 to TRBJ2-1, with 7 bases fitting TRBD2. The germline V gene has CDR1 SGHTA and CDR2 FQGNSA. The CDR3 sequence is 14 residues long. V was pared by 3 bases and J by 10 bases, with 9 bases of the junction left unmatched. The CDR3, as DNA: TGTGCCAGCAGCTTTACTAGGTGGGGGGGGGAGCAGTTCTTC. Encoded protein: CASSFTRWGGEQFF.

The V and J genes are TRBV6-1 and TRBJ1-6, with a weak D call TRBD1 (6 bases). Germline V CDR1 and CDR2: MNHNS, SASEGT. The V and J ends lost 1 base and 10 bases respectively, with 23 bases between them. This CDR3 comprises 18 residues. The CDR3 coding sequence is TGTGCCAGCAGTGAAGATCCCTTAAACAGGGTTGGGGGGTCACCCCTCCACTTT. Translated, it gives CASSEDPLNRVGGSPLHF.

This clonotype was observed at least ten times. The chain combines TRBV7-2 with TRBJ1-3; 7 bases match TRBD1. Germline values: CDR1 SGHTA, CDR2 FQGNSA. Germline trimming cut 2 bases from V and 9 bases from J; bases unmatched to any gene: 10. This CDR3 contains 15 residues. The CDR3 DNA sequence: TGTGCCAGCAGCTTAACCCAGGGGGGGGTGTTCACCATATATTTT. Amino acid sequence: CASSLTQGGVFTIYF.

The sample holds many counts of this clonotype. The J gene is TRBJ2-3, the V gene TRBV20-1; the D gene is possibly TRBD2 (7 bases). CDR3 length: 14 amino acids. Looked up from germline, CDR1 is DFQATT and CDR2 is SNEGSKA (reference sequence). Trimming removed 8 bases at V and 1 base at J, with 16 bases between. CDR3 DNA sequence: TGCAGTCTCCCGGGGGCGGGGGGCACAGATACGCAGTATTTT. This translates into CSLPGAGGTDTQYF.

This clonotype was counted ten times or more. CDR3 loop: CASRIQTGNTIYF. DNA for the CDR3: TGTGCCAGCAGAATACAGACTGGAAACACCATATATTTT. The V gene is TRBV28, the J gene TRBJ1-3; D is unclear. Trimming removed 6 bases at V and 2 bases at J, with 8 bases between. The germline V gene has CDR1 MDHEN and CDR2 SYDVKM. The CDR3 totals 13 residues.

This clonotype was seen repeatedly, ten times or more. The J gene is TRBJ2-4, the V gene TRBV20-1; D uncertain. This CDR3 spans 15 amino acids. The germline V gene has CDR1 DFQATT and CDR2 SNEGSKA (reference sequence). V shed 0 bases and J shed 8 bases, with 17 bases lying between them. The CDR3 nucleotides are TGCAGTGCTAGAGACCACAGACGGTCGTTAGACATTCAGTACTTC. Translated, it gives CSARDHRRSLDIQYF.

Many counts were recorded for this clonotype. V gene TRBV5-1 combines with J gene TRBJ2-1; D gene unclear. The CDR3 is made up of 12 amino acids. The germline V gene encodes CDR1 SGHRS and CDR2 YFSETQ. V lost 4 bases to trimming and J lost 7 bases, with 9 bases between them. The CDR3 here is CASSPSTNEQFF. CDR3 nucleotides: TGCGCCAGCAGCCCTTCAACAAATGAGCAGTTCTTC.

This clonotype was seen many times. V usage is TRBV9 and J usage is TRBJ1-5, with D unresolved. The ends were cut back, 1 base at V and 15 bases at J, with 8 bases in the middle. Germline loops: CDR1 SGDLS, CDR2 YYNGEE. The CDR3 sequence is 10 residues long. The CDR3 sequence is CASSVKNGHF. The CDR3 nucleotides are TGTGCCAGCAGCGTAAAGAACGGGCATTTT.

This clonotype was seen only a few times. The chain is built from TRBV7-2 and TRBJ2-5; a possible D gene is TRBD2 (6 bases). Trimming shortened V by 6 bases and J by 2 bases, and 16 bases separated the two germline ends. Germline V gene data show CDR1 as SGHTA and CDR2 as FQGNSA. The CDR3 has 15 amino acids. This chain's CDR3 is CASSSEGTGQETQYF. Written as DNA, the CDR3 is TGTGCCAGCAGTTCGGAGGGCACGGGACAAGAGACCCAGTACTTC.

J is TRBJ2-1 and V is TRBV18; D possibly matches TRBD1 or TRBD2 (7 bases each). From germline, CDR1 is KGHSH and CDR2 LQKENI. The CDR3 is 16 amino acids. Trimming pared 4 bases from V and 6 bases from J, leaving 19 bases between. The CDR3 nucleotides read TGTGCCAGCTCACTCCCGCCAGGGGGGGGTGGCAATGAGCAGTTCTTC. It yields the protein CASSLPPGGGGNEQFF.

This clonotype was seen ten or more times. The chain carries TRBV20-1 and TRBJ2-1; TRBD2 matches at 8 bases. CDR1 DFQATT and CDR2 SNEGSKA come from the germline V gene (reference sequence). The CDR3 runs to 15 residues. V trimming: 3 bases; J trimming: 4 bases; junction bases outside the gene matches: 8. This CDR3 reads CSASEVAGRYNEQFF. CDR3 DNA sequence: TGCAGTGCTAGCGAAGTAGCGGGACGATACAATGAGCAGTTCTTC.

This clonotype was counted many times. The V call is TRBV20-1, the J call TRBJ1-1; D is ambiguous. In germline, CDR1 is DFQATT, CDR2 SNEGSKA (reference sequence). The CDR3 has 15 amino acids. V lost 0 bases and J lost 3, with 14 bases in between. Written as DNA, the CDR3 is TGCAGTGCTAGAGATCAGTGGACCCCTTACACTGAAGCTTTCTTT. Translated: CSARDQWTPYTEAFF.

This clonotype occurred many times. The DNA is omitted, as the CDR3 cannot be located on it reliably, and the CDR3 follows TCRdb's listing. This CDR3 reads CASSTSGRPHQPQHF. The genes are TRBV6-2 or TRBV6-3 and TRBJ1-5. The CDR3 is 15 residues long, counting both termini. Germline CDR1 reads MNHEY; CDR2 reads SVGEGT.

Only a few counts were recorded for this clonotype. The CDR3 protein is CASTPRLQNSPLHF. In DNA form, the CDR3 reads TGTGCCAGCACCCCTCGACTGCAAAATTCACCCCTCCACTTT. This chain connects TRBV7-2 to TRBJ1-6; D remains unclear. This CDR3 comprises 14 residues. V dropped 7 bases and J dropped 7 bases, with 14 bases sitting between them. Germline V gene sequence: CDR1 SGHTA, CDR2 FQGNSA.

This clonotype was observed a few times. This chain connects TRBV20-1 to TRBJ2-7; either TRBD1 or TRBD2 may fit D (5 bases each). Trimming took off 4 bases at V and 1 base at J, with 17 bases between the two ends. CDR1 is DFQATT and CDR2 is SNEGSKA in the germline V gene (reference sequence). The CDR3 totals 15 residues. The CDR3 nucleotides are TGCAGTGCTACCCCCGGGGACCGTATATCCTACGAGCAGTACTTC. Amino acids: CSATPGDRISYEQYF.

This clonotype was observed at least ten times. The J gene is TRBJ1-2, the V gene TRBV20-1; D remains ambiguous. V was trimmed by 2 bases and J by 2 bases, leaving 9 bases between them. The CDR3 loop spans 13 amino acids. Germline assignment: CDR1 DFQATT and CDR2 SNEGSKA (reference sequence). The CDR3 here is CSARLSPNYGYTF. Here the CDR3 DNA reads TGCAGTGCTAGACTTTCACCGAACTATGGCTACACCTTC.

The sample holds many counts of this clonotype. The chain has TRBV19 and TRBJ2-1; D unclear. Trimming cost V 4 bases and J 0 bases, with 19 bases left between them. Germline V gene lookup returns CDR1 LNHDA and CDR2 SQIVND (reference sequence). The CDR3 covers 18 residues. The CDR3 sequence: CASSNQQVRGSSYNEQFF. The DNA of the CDR3 is TGTGCCAGTAGTAATCAGCAGGTGCGTGGTAGCTCCTACAATGAGCAGTTCTTC.

J is TRBJ1-1 and V is TRBV12-3 or TRBV12-4, with 8 positions matching TRBD1. Trimming took 3 bases from V and 5 from J; bases not matched to a gene: 8. The CDR3 is 15 residues long. CDR3 sequence: CASSFPWTGRTEAFF. The CDR3 DNA reads as TGTGCCAGCAGTTTTCCATGGACAGGGCGGACTGAAGCTTTCTTT.

In this sample, this clonotype turned up many times. The genes are TRBV29-1 and TRBJ2-3; D is perhaps TRBD2 (6 bases). Trimming shortened V by 0 bases and J by 2 bases, and 15 bases separated the two germline ends. Germline V gene data show CDR1 as SQVTM and CDR2 as ANQGSEA. CDR3 length: 16 amino acids. CDR3 region: CSVEEGSRGYTDTQYF. The CDR3 nucleotides are TGCAGCGTTGAAGAAGGGTCGCGGGGCTACACAGATACGCAGTATTTT.

The sample holds many counts of this clonotype. V gene TRBV7-2 combines with J gene TRBJ2-1; 8 bases fit TRBD2. CDR3 length: 15 amino acids. V gave up 0 bases and J gave up 5 bases; unmatched junction bases: 3. Per the germline V gene, CDR1 is SGHTA and CDR2 is FQGNSA. CDR3 region: CASSLAGLADNEQFF. The CDR3 DNA reads TGTGCCAGCAGCTTAGCCGGACTAGCAGACAATGAGCAGTTCTTC.

This clonotype was found a few times. This chain connects TRBV7-6 to TRBJ2-1; possibly TRBD2 for D (6 bases). Germline V CDR1 and CDR2: SGHVS, FNYEAQ. V lost 4 bases, J lost 0 bases, and 31 bases lay in between. The CDR3 runs to 22 residues. CDR3 sequence (DNA): TGTGCCAGCAGCTCGATTAGACCCAAACGCCGGGACTCCGGGAGCTCCTACAATGAGCAGTTCTTC. Translated: CASSSIRPKRRDSGSSYNEQFF.

This clonotype was recorded a few times. This chain links TRBV5-1 with TRBJ2-7; D may match TRBD1 or TRBD2 (5 bases each). CDR1 is SGHRS and CDR2 is YFSETQ in the germline V gene. The CDR3 consists of 17 residues. The V end lost 4 bases, the J end lost 7 bases, and 27 bases lay between the germline ends. Here the CDR3 DNA reads TGCGCCAGCAGCCTCAATCCACGGGGCGCACAGCCTAGAGAGCAGTACTTC. Protein product: CASSLNPRGAQPREQYF.

This clonotype was seen repeatedly, ten times or more. The chain employs TRBV15 and TRBJ2-1; 9 bases are shared with TRBD1. The CDR3 sequence is 15 residues long. Germline V gene lookup returns CDR1 LNHNV and CDR2 YYDKDF (reference sequence). V was pared by 4 bases and J by 4 bases, with 5 bases of the junction left unmatched. The CDR3 region has the DNA TGTGCCACCAGCACGGACAGGGGAAGGTACAATGAGCAGTTCTTC. It is translated as CATSTDRGRYNEQFF.

This clonotype occurred many times. The gene calls are TRBV30 and TRBJ2-1, with 11 bases identical to TRBD2. V lost 4 bases, J lost 4 bases, and 9 bases stayed unmatched. Germline V gene lookup returns CDR1 GTSNPN and CDR2 SVGIG (reference sequence). This CDR3 spans 16 amino acids. In DNA form, the CDR3 reads TGTGCCTGGACGGACCCCGGGACTAGCGGATACAATGAGCAGTTCTTC. Protein: CAWTDPGTSGYNEQFF.

This clonotype was seen a few times. The chain combines TRBV29-1 with TRBJ1-1; a weak D match, TRBD1 (5 bases). Per the germline V gene, CDR1 is SQVTM and CDR2 is ANQGSEA. The CDR3 sequence is 13 residues long. With 2 bases removed from V and 7 bases from J, the gap between germline ends came to 14 bases. This chain's CDR3 is CSVERGGIGEAFF. The CDR3 DNA sequence: TGCAGCGTTGAACGGGGGGGAATCGGTGAAGCTTTCTTT.

This clonotype was seen a few times. V is TRBV7-9 and J is TRBJ2-7, with TRBD1 matching 7 bases. The CDR3 length is 16 residues. Trimming took 4 bases from V and 3 from J; bases not matched to a gene: 12. Germline CDR1 and CDR2: SEHNR and FQNEAQ (reference sequence). The CDR3 is CASSSSRETGNYEQYF. CDR3 DNA sequence: TGTGCCAGCAGCTCCTCCAGGGAGACAGGGAACTACGAGCAGTACTTC.

The genes are TRBV10-3 and TRBJ2-5; D is uncertain. Trimming removed 3 bases at V and 1 base at J, with 18 bases between. The germline V gene encodes CDR1 ENHRY and CDR2 SYGVKD. The CDR3 consists of 17 residues. The CDR3 loop reads CAISDRAGPAPQETQYF. In nucleotides, the CDR3 is TGTGCCATCAGTGATCGAGCAGGACCTGCCCCCCAAGAGACCCAGTACTTC.

There are many counts of this clonotype. The chain employs TRBV20-1 and TRBJ1-5; D is ambiguous. V lost 3 bases, J lost 6 bases, and 9 bases lay in between. This CDR3 is built from 12 residues. The germline CDR1 and CDR2 sequences are DFQATT and SNEGSKA (reference sequence). The CDR3 loop reads CSASLPGQPQHF. Here the CDR3 DNA reads TGCAGTGCTAGTCTGCCGGGTCAGCCCCAGCATTTT.

This clonotype occurred many times. V and J are TRBV6-6 and TRBJ2-1; 10 positions agree with TRBD2. The germline V gene encodes CDR1 MNHNY and CDR2 SVGAGI (reference sequence). This CDR3 spans 15 amino acids. Germline trimming cut 7 bases from V and 7 bases from J; bases unmatched to any gene: 10. Written as DNA, the CDR3 is TGTGCCAGCAAGCATCGACTAGCGGGTTCAAATGAGCAGTTCTTC. Translation gives CASKHRLAGSNEQFF.